Following are 24 T cell receptor beta chains from one sample sequenced in a study of T-cell reconstitution after alpha-beta-depleted transplantation in children. Preparing the TCRbeta library involved the use of unique molecular identifiers. Each CDR3 protein is one row after TCRdb ran MiXCR on the PCR reads. The top ten clones hold 3% to 4% of a sample with hundreds of thousands of distinct CDR3 sequences, 15% to 20% of them seen once. The sequencing used PBMCs from the stem cell graft donor, collected from the stem cell graft. The receptors were gathered from a human donor who donated a stem cell graft to a child with acute lymphoblastic leukemia.

The chain has TRBV5-1 and TRBJ2-2; no reliable D call. V lost 4 bases to trimming and J lost 8 bases, with 18 bases between them. The length of the CDR3 is 15 residues. Germline CDR1 and CDR2: SGHRS and YFSETQ. The CDR3 DNA sequence: TGCGCCAGCAGCCTGTTCTTCGACGTAGGTGGGGAGCTGTTTTTT. Protein product: CASSLFFDVGGELFF.

V and J are TRBV7-9 and TRBJ2-5, with D hard to call. Per the germline V gene, CDR1 is SEHNR and CDR2 is FQNEAQ (reference sequence). Trimming pared 4 bases from V and 2 bases from J, leaving 11 bases between. CDR3 length: 14 amino acids. DNA of the CDR3: TGTGCCAGCAGCTCGTCCGAGATTCAAGAGACCCAGTACTTC. Its translation is CASSSSEIQETQYF.

With respect to this clonotype: An end of the junction does not agree with germline; a read error may underlie this. This chain uses TRBV29-1 with TRBJ2-3; a possible D gene is TRBD1 (6 bases). The CDR3 totals 9 residues. The germline gives CDR1 SQVTM, CDR2 ANQGSEA. CDR3 loop: CSADPGQSF. The CDR3 nucleotides read TGCAGCGCTGACCCAGGACAGTCTTTT.

This clonotype appeared a few times. The rearrangement uses TRBV15 and TRBJ2-3; TRBD1 might be the D (6 bases). The germline CDR1 and CDR2 sequences are LNHNV and YYDKDF (reference sequence). The V gene lost 8 bases and the J gene lost 1 base, with 16 bases spanning the gap. The CDR3 extends over 15 amino acids. For the CDR3, the DNA is TGTGCCACCTCCCAAGGGGACACCCGCACAGATACGCAGTATTTT. It encodes CATSQGDTRTDTQYF.

The genes are TRBV12-3 or TRBV12-4 and TRBJ2-7; D unclear. V shed 5 bases and J shed 4 bases, with 9 bases lying between them. CDR3 length: 12 amino acids. Written as DNA, the CDR3 is TGTGCCAGCAGTCCCAGAATGTACGAGCAGTACTTC. This gives the protein CASSPRMYEQYF.

The chain is built from TRBV4-1 and TRBJ1-6, with D perhaps matching TRBD1 (5 bases). V was cut by 4 bases and J by 0 bases, with 13 bases left in between. The CDR3 loop spans 17 amino acids. Germline V gene sequence: CDR1 MGHRA, CDR2 YSYEKL. The CDR3 is CASSREGMSSYNSPLHF. The DNA of the CDR3 is TGCGCCAGCAGCCGCGAGGGGATGAGCTCCTATAATTCACCCCTCCACTTT.

This clonotype has just a few counts. V is TRBV20-1 and J is TRBJ2-3; possible D gene TRBD2, 7 bases. The CDR3 contains 17 residues. Germline CDR1 and CDR2: DFQATT and SNEGSKA (reference sequence). V shed 5 bases and J shed 1 base, with 22 bases lying between them. This CDR3 reads CSAGQRGGAGRTDTQYF. DNA of the CDR3: TGCAGTGCTGGACAAAGGGGGGGAGCGGGCCGCACAGATACGCAGTATTTT.

This clonotype was counted only a few times. The chain recombines TRBV19 with TRBJ1-2; weak D call: TRBD1 (5 bases). Deletions cut 7 bases from V and 8 bases from J, with 20 bases between. The CDR3 has 14 amino acids. Germline V gene lookup returns CDR1 LNHDA and CDR2 SQIVND (reference sequence). The CDR3 spells CASNPGTVSIGYTF. CDR3 nucleotide sequence: TGTGCCAGTAACCCCGGGACGGTGTCTATCGGCTACACCTTC.

The V and J genes are TRBV9 and TRBJ1-6; 10 bases map to TRBD1. Germline V gene sequence: CDR1 SGDLS, CDR2 YYNGEE. With 3 bases clipped from V and 11 bases from J, the junction kept 5 bases outside the gene matches. CDR3 size: 14 residues. CDR3 region: CASSGGQGGTPLHF. The CDR3 nucleotides are TGTGCCAGCAGCGGCGGACAGGGGGGGACACCCCTCCACTTT.

This chain joins TRBV4-1 and TRBJ1-1, with D uncertain. Trimming removed 1 base at V and 11 bases at J, with 11 bases between. The CDR3 loop spans 12 amino acids. The germline V gene encodes CDR1 MGHRA and CDR2 YSYEKL. The CDR3 DNA reads TGCGCCAGCAGCCAAGGAGGAGGGAGGGCTTTCTTT. Encoded protein: CASSQGGGRAFF.

At least ten counts were recorded for this clonotype. The chain couples TRBV5-1 to TRBJ1-2; a possible D gene is TRBD1 (5 bases). The germline V and J ends were trimmed by 4 bases and 3 bases, with 13 bases remaining between them. This CDR3 comprises 14 residues. CDR1 and CDR2 (germline): SGHRS, YFSETQ. The CDR3 loop reads CASSLSGTDYGYTF. The DNA for the CDR3 is TGCGCCAGCAGCCTCTCCGGGACGGACTATGGCTACACCTTC.

This chain uses TRBV3-1 with TRBJ2-4; TRBD1 is a possible D gene (6 bases). Germline V CDR1 and CDR2: LGHDT, YNNKEL (reference sequence). This CDR3 is built from 17 residues. Trimming left V 0 bases short and J 0 bases short, with 12 bases between. This CDR3 is CASSQEGDTLAKNIQYF. In DNA, the CDR3 is TGTGCCAGCAGCCAAGAGGGGGACACCCTAGCCAAAAACATTCAGTACTTC.

This clonotype was recorded a few times. This chain connects TRBV27 to TRBJ2-7; D uncertain. V dropped 4 bases and J dropped 5 bases, with 12 bases sitting between them. Germline CDR1 and CDR2: MNHEY and SMNVEV (reference sequence). The CDR3 contains 13 residues. The CDR3 reads CASSSYRGHEQYF. The CDR3 DNA follows: TGTGCCAGCAGTTCGTATAGAGGCCACGAGCAGTACTTC.

CDR3 in amino acids: CSASRGGGTAKNIQYF. CDR3 DNA: TGCAGTGCTAGTCGAGGCGGGGGAACCGCCAAAAACATTCAGTACTTC. This chain uses TRBV20-1 with TRBJ2-4, with 7 bases identical to TRBD2. Per germline, CDR1 DFQATT and CDR2 SNEGSKA (reference sequence). The CDR3 contains 16 residues. The V segment lost 3 bases and the J segment 1 base; nucleotides outside the gene matches: 9.

The DNA of the CDR3 is TGTGCCAGCCTCGACCAACTCAAGGATGGCTACACCTTC. It specifies CASLDQLKDGYTF. This chain uses TRBV12-3 or TRBV12-4 with TRBJ1-2; D gene unclear. CDR3 length: 13 amino acids. Trimming took 8 bases from V and 6 from J, leaving 16 bases between them.

In this sample, this clonotype turned up a few times. The chain has TRBV18 and TRBJ1-1; no reliable D call. Looked up from germline, CDR1 is KGHSH and CDR2 is LQKENI. Trimming took off 6 bases at V and 0 bases at J, with 8 bases between the two ends. This CDR3 region has 13 residues. CDR3 amino acids: CASSEAMNTEAFF. The DNA of the CDR3 is TGTGCCAGCTCGGAGGCCATGAACACTGAAGCTTTCTTT.

CDR3 DNA: TGTGCCAGCAGCTTGCATACGGTTGGGACTGGATACCCCGGCGATGAGCAGTTCTTC. Protein product: CASSLHTVGTGYPGDEQFF. The chain has TRBV5-6 and TRBJ2-1, with TRBD2 as a possible D gene (6 bases). The CDR3 runs 19 residues. Trimming shortened V by 1 base and J by 8 bases, and 28 bases separated the two germline ends. CDR1 is SGHDT and CDR2 is YYEEEE in the germline V gene.

This clonotype was found a few times. V and J are TRBV18 and TRBJ2-5; D is undetermined. CDR1 and CDR2 from the germline V gene are KGHSH and LQKENI. V dropped 0 bases and J dropped 4 bases, with 9 bases sitting between them. This CDR3 is built from 14 residues. CDR3 sequence (DNA): TGTGCCAGCTCACCACCGTCGGGCAGAGAGACCCAGTACTTC. This encodes CASSPPSGRETQYF.

V is TRBV4-1 and J is TRBJ1-1; 8 bases match TRBD1. Germline lookup yields CDR1 MGHRA and CDR2 YSYEKL. The CDR3 has 14 amino acids. J was trimmed by 4 bases and V by 3 bases; bases with no gene match: 4. The CDR3 bases are TGCGCCAGCAGCCACCAAGACAGGGGCACTGAAGCTTTCTTT. It codes for CASSHQDRGTEAFF.

This clonotype was counted a few times. The CDR3 sequence: CASSDFFEKLFF. CDR3 sequence (DNA): TGCGCCAGCAGCGACTTTTTTGAAAAACTGTTTTTT. The chain carries TRBV5-1 and TRBJ1-4; no firm D call. This CDR3 region has 12 residues. Looked up from germline, CDR1 is SGHRS and CDR2 is YFSETQ. The ends were cut back, 4 bases at V and 7 bases at J, with 8 bases in the middle.

This clonotype was recorded a few times. The chain recombines TRBV25-1 with TRBJ1-1; no clear D gene. Trimming left V 6 bases short and J 1 base short, with 9 bases between. The CDR3 has 13 amino acids. Germline CDR1 and CDR2: MGHDK and SYGVNS. CDR3 coding DNA: TGTGCCAGCAGCACTTCCTCGAACACTGAAGCTTTCTTT. Amino acids: CASSTSSNTEAFF.

This clonotype was picked up a small number of times. This chain uses TRBV27 with TRBJ2-7; 7 positions agree with TRBD1. Germline CDR1 MNHEY, CDR2 SMNVEV (reference sequence). The J segment lost 3 bases and the V segment lost 11 bases, leaving 7 bases of the junction unmatched. The CDR3 runs 12 residues. DNA of the CDR3: TGTGCCGCCGGGACAGAGAACTACGAGCAGTACTTC. Translation gives CAAGTENYEQYF.

The V and J genes are TRBV19 and TRBJ2-7; TRBD1 agrees at 8 bases. Germline assignment: CDR1 LNHDA and CDR2 SQIVND (reference sequence). V dropped 5 bases and J dropped 4; count of bases not matched to a gene: 4. This CDR3 has 13 amino acids. The CDR3 DNA is TGTGCCAGTAGTCCAAACAGGGGGTACGAGCAGTACTTC. Translating it yields CASSPNRGYEQYF.

The rearrangement uses TRBV3-1 and TRBJ2-7, with 8 bases that match TRBD2. Trimming took 1 base from V and 4 from J; bases not matched to a gene: 6. The CDR3 loop spans 15 amino acids. The germline V gene encodes CDR1 LGHDT and CDR2 YNNKEL (reference sequence). Written as DNA, the CDR3 is TGTGCCAGCAGCCAAGTGGGGACTAGGAGATACGAGCAGTACTTC. It yields the protein CASSQVGTRRYEQYF.